The entry that follows covers one TCR beta chain sequence. Its antigen is still unknown. The sample contains more than one DNA sequence encoding this CDR3. The repertoire was sequenced with immunoSEQ multiplex PCR; TCRdb's copy has only in-frame clones and lacks some. The sample includes over 110,000 clones, less than 95% of them seen just once. This record comes from a study of T cell responses to AZD1222 COVID-19 vaccine. Regarding the study as a whole: The sample set comprised mostly white British donors with more females, and clonal diversity was possibly underestimated. There were repertoire samples only from the period after the peak T cell response.

Germline-derived CDR1 and CDR2 are SGHRS and YFSETQ. The trim removed 4 bases at V and 4 bases at J, leaving 3 bases unmatched. This CDR3 comprises 15 residues. The starting material was peripheral blood, obtained on day 0 of AZD1222 vaccination. This TCR derives from an adult in good health. The chain employs TRBV5-1 and TRBJ2-3; 13 bases fit TRBD2. In DNA, the CDR3 is TGCGCCAGCAGCCCGGGACTAGCGGGACCAGATACGCAGTATTTT. Its protein is CASSPGLAGPDTQYF.